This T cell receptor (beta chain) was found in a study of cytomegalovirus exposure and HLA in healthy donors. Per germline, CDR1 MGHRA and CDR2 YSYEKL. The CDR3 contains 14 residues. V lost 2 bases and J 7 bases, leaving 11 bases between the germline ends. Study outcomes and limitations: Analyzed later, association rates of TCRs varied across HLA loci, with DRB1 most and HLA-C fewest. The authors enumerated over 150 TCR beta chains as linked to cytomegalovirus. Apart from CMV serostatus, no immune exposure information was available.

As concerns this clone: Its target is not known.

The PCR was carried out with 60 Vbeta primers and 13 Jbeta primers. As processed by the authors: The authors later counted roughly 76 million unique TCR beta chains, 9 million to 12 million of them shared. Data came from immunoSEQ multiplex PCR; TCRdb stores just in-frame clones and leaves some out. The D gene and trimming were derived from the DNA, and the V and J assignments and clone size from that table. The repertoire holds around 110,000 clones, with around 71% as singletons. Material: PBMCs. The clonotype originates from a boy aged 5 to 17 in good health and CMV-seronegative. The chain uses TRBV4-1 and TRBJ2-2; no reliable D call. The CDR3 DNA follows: TGCGCCAGCAGCCAAAGAGTGACGGGCGGGGAGCTGTTTTTT. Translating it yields CASSQRVTGGELFF.